This entry lists 30 T cell receptor beta chains sequenced from one sample in a study of T cells expressing NK-cell markers. Using the 5' RACE reads, TCRdb records one entry per CDR3 protein without DNA. This repertoire comprises about 550,000 distinct CDR3 sequences; its ten largest clones make up around 3.3%. The sample was blood T cells: a sorted CD56 or NKG2C T cell subset, CD4+ or CD8+ T cells, or bulk PBMC T cells (not recorded which). The receptors here all came from a man younger than 30 in good health.

The chain carries TRBV24-1 and TRBJ2-2; absent DNA, TCRdb's TRBD1 call cannot be checked. CDR3 length: 16 amino acids. The germline V gene has CDR1 KGHDR and CDR2 SFDVKD. The CDR3 here is CATSVRQGVNAGELFF.

The chain carries TRBV11-1 and TRBJ2-1; TCRdb gives TRBD1 as the D gene, but with no DNA this cannot be confirmed. Germline V lookup: CDR1 SGHAT, CDR2 FQDESV (reference sequence). This CDR3 has 14 amino acids. The CDR3 sequence is CASSLGHAPNEQFF.

The rearrangement joins TRBV20-1 to TRBJ2-5; TCRdb selects TRBD1, and the lack of DNA leaves this call unchecked. CDR1 and CDR2 from the germline V gene are DFQATT and SNEGSKA (reference sequence). The CDR3 has 15 amino acids. The CDR3 sequence: CSAATGVGGAETQYF.

This rearrangement joins TRBV20-1 to TRBJ2-7; the TRBD2 assignment by TCRdb is unverifiable without DNA. CDR1 and CDR2 (germline): DFQATT, SNEGSKA (reference sequence). The CDR3 spans 13 residues. The CDR3 loop reads CSAIREGKYEQYF.

The chain recombines TRBV7-2 with TRBJ2-7; the D call from TCRdb, TRBD1, cannot be confirmed without DNA. Germline lookup yields CDR1 SGHTA and CDR2 FQGNSA. The CDR3 sequence is 13 residues long. The CDR3 spells CASSFGGPYEQYF.

The V gene is TRBV15, the J gene TRBJ1-5; TCRdb outputs TRBD1, but without DNA this stays unchecked. Germline V CDR1 and CDR2: LNHNV, YYDKDF (reference sequence). The CDR3 loop spans 18 amino acids. CDR3 sequence reads: CATSSTLRDSDSNQPQHF. Together with reference TRBV15 and TRBJ1-5, the CDR3 gives the full variable domain: DAMVIQNPRYQVTQFGKPVTLSCSQTLNHNVMYWYQQKSSQAPKLLFHYYDKDFNNEADTPDNFQSRRPNTSFCFLDIRSPGLGDTAMYLCATSSTLRDSDSNQPQHFGDGTRLSIL.

The V gene is TRBV12-3 or TRBV12-4, the J gene TRBJ2-1. The CDR3 runs 16 residues. This chain's CDR3 is CASRSSGRSSDNEQFF.

This chain connects TRBV5-1 to TRBJ2-7; TCRdb indicates TRBD1, and absent DNA this call remains unverified. The CDR3 runs to 15 residues. The germline V gene has CDR1 SGHRS and CDR2 YFSETQ. CDR3 amino acids: CASRDPGTSTYEQYF.

This sequence joins TRBV9 and TRBJ2-5; as DNA is missing, the TRBD1 call by TCRdb cannot be tested. CDR3 size: 15 residues. CDR1 and CDR2 from the germline V gene are SGDLS and YYNGEE. The CDR3 here is CASSPRGEVQETQYF.

J is TRBJ2-7 and V is TRBV4-2; no DNA is available, so the TRBD1 call from TCRdb remains unchecked. Germline V lookup: CDR1 LGHNA, CDR2 YNFKEQ. The length of the CDR3 is 18 residues. CDR3 residues: CASSQERIGGGLPREQYF.

This chain uses TRBV18 with TRBJ2-1; lacking DNA, the TRBD1 call made by TCRdb goes unchecked. CDR3 length: 14 residues. The V gene's germline CDR1 is KGHSH and CDR2 LQKENI. CDR3 sequence reads: CASSPQTGNNEQFF.

This rearrangement joins TRBV28 to TRBJ2-7; TCRdb outputs TRBD2, but without DNA this stays unchecked. This CDR3 comprises 18 residues. The germline CDR1 and CDR2 sequences are MDHEN and SYDVKM. The CDR3 reads CASSITLAGQGRRYEQYF.

The J gene is TRBJ2-5, the V gene TRBV6-5; TCRdb's assignment of TRBD2 cannot be checked, as there is no DNA. This CDR3 spans 14 amino acids. Germline values: CDR1 MNHEY, CDR2 SVGAGI. The CDR3: CASTSPGLQETQYF.

The chain couples TRBV5-6 to TRBJ1-3; no DNA is available, so the TRBD1 call from TCRdb remains unchecked. The CDR3 is 18 amino acids. The germline V gene has CDR1 SGHDT and CDR2 YYEEEE. CDR3 protein: CASSPYWTGDGSGNTIYF.

The chain links TRBV9 to TRBJ2-7; checking the TCRdb D call of TRBD2 is not possible without DNA. The CDR3 has 14 amino acids. Germline V gene lookup returns CDR1 SGDLS and CDR2 YYNGEE. The CDR3 loop is CASTPGLAGDEQYF.

The gene calls are TRBV7-8 and TRBJ2-2; as DNA is missing, the TRBD2 call by TCRdb cannot be tested. This CDR3 has 16 amino acids. Germline assignment: CDR1 SGHVS and CDR2 FQNEAQ. The CDR3: CASSSTGTSYTGELFF.

The chain links TRBV11-2 to TRBJ2-2; there is no DNA to check the TCRdb D call of TRBD1. This CDR3 region has 15 residues. Looked up from germline, CDR1 is SGHAT and CDR2 is FQNNGV. The CDR3 spells CASRSWTGVTGELFF. The complete variable domain, with remaining parts taken from reference TRBV11-2 and TRBJ2-2, reads EAGVAQSPRYKIIEKRQSVAFWCNPISGHATLYWYQQILGQGPKLLIQFQNNGVVDDSQLPKDRFSAERLKGVDSTLKIQPAKLEDSAVYLCASRSWTGVTGELFFGEGSRLTVL.

V is TRBV28 and J is TRBJ2-7; TCRdb indicates TRBD2, and absent DNA this call remains unverified. The CDR3 is made up of 14 amino acids. CDR1 and CDR2 (germline): MDHEN, SYDVKM. The CDR3 sequence is CASSLTRRIYEQYF.

This chain uses TRBV15 with TRBJ2-7; the D gene TCRdb calls, TRBD2, cannot be checked with no DNA. The CDR3 loop spans 13 amino acids. Per the germline V gene, CDR1 is LNHNV and CDR2 is YYDKDF (reference sequence). The chain's CDR3 is CATRSSASYEQYF.

The rearrangement joins TRBV7-2 to TRBJ2-7; the D gene TCRdb calls, TRBD1, cannot be checked with no DNA. CDR1 and CDR2 (germline): SGHTA, FQGNSA. The CDR3 consists of 14 residues. CDR3 sequence: CASSAQRPLEEQYF.

The V gene is TRBV3-1, the J gene TRBJ2-3. CDR3 length equals 16 residues. Germline CDR1 reads LGHDT; CDR2 reads YNNKEL (reference sequence). The CDR3 reads CASSQDLGGATDTQYF.

The chain joins TRBV27 to TRBJ2-1; the D call from TCRdb, TRBD1, cannot be confirmed without DNA. The CDR3 is 12 amino acids. CDR1 and CDR2 from the germline V gene are MNHEY and SMNVEV (reference sequence). The CDR3 protein is CASRPGQGSQFF.

The V and J genes are TRBV20-1 and TRBJ2-7; TCRdb outputs TRBD1, but without DNA this stays unchecked. Per germline, CDR1 DFQATT and CDR2 SNEGSKA (reference sequence). The CDR3 runs 18 residues. The CDR3 here is CSAQTTIRDRGRWDEQYF.

The chain links TRBV7-2 to TRBJ2-2; TCRdb names TRBD1, which stays unverified in the absence of DNA. Germline lookup yields CDR1 SGHTA and CDR2 FQGNSA. This CDR3 has 18 residues. This CDR3 reads CASSPYRGTGTNTGELFF.

The V gene is TRBV13, the J gene TRBJ2-3; TCRdb's D call, TRBD2, is unchecked because there is no DNA. The CDR3 consists of 14 residues. The germline V gene has CDR1 PRHDT and CDR2 FYEKMQ (reference sequence). The CDR3: CASTPGTSGRTQYF.

This rearrangement joins TRBV27 to TRBJ2-3; absent DNA, TCRdb's TRBD1 call cannot be checked. This CDR3 has 17 amino acids. Germline loops: CDR1 MNHEY, CDR2 SMNVEV (reference sequence). The CDR3: CASSLSGRETGVDTQYF.

The chain carries TRBV29-1 and TRBJ2-1; the TRBD1 assignment by TCRdb is unverifiable without DNA. Germline assignment: CDR1 SQVTM and CDR2 ANQGSEA. The CDR3 is made up of 14 amino acids. The CDR3 sequence is CSVGKGTGGNEQFF.

The V call is TRBV12-3 or TRBV12-4, the J call TRBJ2-7; the D gene TCRdb calls, TRBD2, cannot be checked with no DNA. This CDR3 comprises 15 residues. CDR3 residues: CASSPGLVFYYEQYF.

The chain links TRBV20-1 to TRBJ2-3; TCRdb calls TRBD1, which cannot be checked without DNA. The CDR3 consists of 16 residues. Germline loops: CDR1 DFQATT, CDR2 SNEGSKA (reference sequence). CDR3 sequence: CSATPEVPGPPDTQYF.

V and J are TRBV7-7 and TRBJ2-5; TCRdb names TRBD2, which stays unverified in the absence of DNA. Germline V lookup: CDR1 SSHAT, CDR2 FNYEAQ (reference sequence). This CDR3 region has 16 residues. CDR3 protein: CASSLVVGPALETQYF.